This TCR beta chain was obtained from a study of blood T cell repertoires in COVID-19. Across the study: Some COVID-19 samples were acute and others convalescent; all came from the United States, Italy and Spain. In each case, the material was cDNA or gDNA derived from T cells, B-cell-depleted T cells, or PBMCs.

Clones were sequenced by immunoSEQ multiplex PCR, and TCRdb holds only the in-frame ones, with some missing. The sample lists tens of thousands of clones, almost 90% occurring once. The junction had 8 bases not matched to a gene; V was cut back by 0 bases and J by 6 bases. CDR3 length equals 15 residues. The germline V gene encodes CDR1 SGHRS and CDR2 YFSETQ. This receptor was identified in a human donor in a cohort sampled during active COVID-19. The sample consisted of peripheral blood. The rearrangement links TRBV5-1 to TRBJ2-7; TRBD1 matches at 8 bases. Here the CDR3 DNA reads TGCGCCAGCAGCTTGGATTTGGACAGGGTAAGCGAGCAGTACTTC. Translation: CASSLDLDRVSEQYF.